The 9 T cell receptor beta chains in this list originate from one sample, sequenced in a study of T cell responses to AZD1222 COVID-19 vaccine. Sequencing used immunoSEQ multiplex PCR; TCRdb keeps in-frame clones, though not all of them. The sample records 150,000 to 200,000 clones, over 90% being singletons. The sample here was peripheral blood, taken 28 days after the second AZD1222 dose. These receptors were collected from an adult who received the AZD1222 COVID-19 vaccine.

This clone was seen only a few times. The V and J genes are TRBV14 and TRBJ2-7; D unclear. The ends were cut back, 4 bases at V and 3 bases at J, with 7 bases in the middle. Germline CDR1 is SGHDN and CDR2 is FVKESK. This CDR3 has 12 amino acids. CDR3 sequence reads: CASSPANYEQYF. The CDR3 DNA follows: TGTGCCAGCAGCCCTGCGAACTACGAGCAGTACTTC.

The J gene is TRBJ2-1, the V gene TRBV4-2; tentatively, D is TRBD1 or TRBD2 (5 bases each). Germline-derived CDR1 and CDR2 are LGHNA and YNFKEQ. Between the trimmed V and J ends, which lost 4 bases and 5 bases, there was a span of 12 bases. The CDR3 totals 14 residues. Here the CDR3 DNA reads TGTGCCAGCAGCCTAGAGGGGCTCCACAATGAGCAGTTCTTC. Amino acids: CASSLEGLHNEQFF.

The chain carries TRBV5-1 and TRBJ2-1; D may match TRBD1 or TRBD2 (5 bases each). The CDR3 is made up of 14 amino acids. Looked up from germline, CDR1 is SGHRS and CDR2 is YFSETQ. The V and J ends lost 5 bases and 11 bases respectively, with 20 bases between them. The CDR3 nucleotides read TGCGCCAGCAGGGTCGGTCGGGGCGGCGAGAAGCAGTTCTTC. It encodes CASRVGRGGEKQFF.

The chain recombines TRBV5-8 with TRBJ1-1, with D unresolved. Per germline, CDR1 SGHTS and CDR2 YDEGEE. The V end lost 0 bases, the J end lost 10 bases, and 10 bases lay between the germline ends. CDR3 length: 12 residues. The CDR3 loop is CASSLVGGRAFF. The CDR3 DNA reads TGTGCCAGCAGCTTGGTGGGAGGGAGAGCTTTCTTT. The full variable domain, completed using reference TRBV5-8 and TRBJ1-1, is EAGVTQSPTHLIKTRGQQATLRCSPISGHTSVYWYQQALGLGLQFLLWYDEGEERNRGNFPPRFSGRQFPNYSSELNVNALELEDSALYLCASSLVGGRAFFGQGTRLTVV.

This clone was seen just once. CDR3 sequence reads: CASSLLAVEGTQYF. The CDR3 DNA reads as TGTGCCAGCAGCTTATTGGCGGTGGAGGGGACCCAGTACTTC. V gene TRBV11-2 combines with J gene TRBJ2-5, with D maybe TRBD2 (6 bases). The CDR3 spans 14 residues. Germline CDR1 and CDR2: SGHAT and FQNNGV. V was shortened by 2 bases and J by 7 bases, with 14 bases between the two germline ends.

This chain uses TRBV27 with TRBJ2-5, with 14 bases aligning to TRBD2. V shed 6 bases and J 1 base; nucleotides not matched to a gene: 4. The CDR3 has 16 residues. The germline gives CDR1 MNHEY, CDR2 SMNVEV (reference sequence). In nucleotides, the CDR3 is TGTGCCAGCAGGGGGACTAGCGGGGGCTTCCAAGAGACCCAGTACTTC. Amino acid sequence: CASRGTSGGFQETQYF.

The chain recombines TRBV5-1 with TRBJ1-5; 7 bases map to TRBD1. The V segment lost 5 bases and the J segment 7 bases; nucleotides outside the gene matches: 12. CDR3 length equals 15 residues. CDR1 is SGHRS, CDR2 YFSETQ, per germline. CDR3 protein: CASREVPTGQQPQHF. CDR3 nucleotides: TGCGCCAGCAGGGAGGTTCCGACAGGGCAACAGCCCCAGCATTTT.

The V and J genes are TRBV18 and TRBJ1-6; D unresolved. This CDR3 comprises 12 residues. The V gene lost 0 bases and the J gene lost 6 bases, with 0 bases spanning the gap. Per the germline V gene, CDR1 is KGHSH and CDR2 is LQKENI. For the CDR3, the DNA is TGTGCCAGCTCACCACCTAATTCACCCCTCCACTTT. Amino acids: CASSPPNSPLHF.

This chain connects TRBV10-1 to TRBJ2-1, with 9 bases fitting TRBD2. Unmatched junction bases numbered 1, after V lost 4 bases and J lost 6 bases. CDR1 WNHNN and CDR2 SYGVQD come from the germline V gene (reference sequence). CDR3 length: 13 amino acids. The CDR3 coding sequence is TGCGCCAGCAGTGGACTAGCGGTCAATGAGCAGTTCTTC. Translating it yields CASSGLAVNEQFF.